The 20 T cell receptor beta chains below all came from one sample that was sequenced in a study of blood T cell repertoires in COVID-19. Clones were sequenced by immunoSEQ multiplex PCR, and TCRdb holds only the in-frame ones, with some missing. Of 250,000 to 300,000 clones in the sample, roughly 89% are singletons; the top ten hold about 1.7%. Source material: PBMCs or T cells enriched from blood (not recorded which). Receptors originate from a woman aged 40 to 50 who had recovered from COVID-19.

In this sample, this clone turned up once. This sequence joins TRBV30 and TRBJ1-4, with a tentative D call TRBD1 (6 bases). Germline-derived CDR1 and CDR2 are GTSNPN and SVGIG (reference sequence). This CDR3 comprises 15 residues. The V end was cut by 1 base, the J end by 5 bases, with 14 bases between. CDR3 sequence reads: CAWSAFQGPNEKLFF. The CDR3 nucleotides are TGTGCCTGGAGTGCTTTTCAGGGGCCAAATGAAAAACTGTTTTTT.

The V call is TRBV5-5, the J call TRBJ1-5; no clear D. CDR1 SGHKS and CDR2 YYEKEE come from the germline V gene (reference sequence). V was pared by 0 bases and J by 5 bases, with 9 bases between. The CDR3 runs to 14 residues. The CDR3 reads CASSLDPGYQPQHF. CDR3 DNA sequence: TGTGCCAGCAGCTTGGATCCAGGTTATCAGCCCCAGCATTTT.

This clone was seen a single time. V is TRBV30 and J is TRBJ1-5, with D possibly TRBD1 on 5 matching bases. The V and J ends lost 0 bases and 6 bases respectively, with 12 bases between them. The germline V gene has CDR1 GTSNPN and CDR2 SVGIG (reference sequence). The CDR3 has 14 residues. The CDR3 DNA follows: TGTGCCTGGAGTGTAAGCGGGCAGGGTCAGCCCCAGCATTTT. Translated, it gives CAWSVSGQGQPQHF.

CDR3 nucleotides: TGTGCCAGCAGTTACTCGAGTCAGCGTCGGTCCTCACCCCTCCACTTT. Amino acids: CASSYSSQRRSSPLHF. The rearrangement joins TRBV6-5 to TRBJ1-6; D not certain. This CDR3 has 16 residues. Germline lookup yields CDR1 MNHEY and CDR2 SVGAGI. V was shortened by 0 bases and J by 10 bases, with 16 bases between the two germline ends.

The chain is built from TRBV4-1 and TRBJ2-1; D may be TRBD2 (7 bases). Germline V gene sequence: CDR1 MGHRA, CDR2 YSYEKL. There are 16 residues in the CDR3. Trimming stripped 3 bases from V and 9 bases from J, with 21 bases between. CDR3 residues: CASSHGRGGGPSEQFF. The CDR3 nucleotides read TGCGCCAGCAGCCATGGACGTGGGGGGGGCCCAAGTGAGCAGTTCTTC.

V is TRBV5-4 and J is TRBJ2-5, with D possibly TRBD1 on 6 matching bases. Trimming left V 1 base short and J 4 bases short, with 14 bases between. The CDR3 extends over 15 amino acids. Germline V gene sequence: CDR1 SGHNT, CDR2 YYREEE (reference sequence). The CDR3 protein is CASSLPGVMGETQYF. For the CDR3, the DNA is TGTGCCAGCAGCTTGCCAGGGGTGATGGGAGAGACCCAGTACTTC.

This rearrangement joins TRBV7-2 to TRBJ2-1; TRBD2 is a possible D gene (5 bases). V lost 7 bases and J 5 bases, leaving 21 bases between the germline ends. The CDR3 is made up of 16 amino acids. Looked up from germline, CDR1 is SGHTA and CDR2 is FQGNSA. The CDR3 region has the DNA TGTGCCAGCATCCCCACAGTAGCGAATAGTCACAATGAGCAGTTCTTC. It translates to CASIPTVANSHNEQFF.

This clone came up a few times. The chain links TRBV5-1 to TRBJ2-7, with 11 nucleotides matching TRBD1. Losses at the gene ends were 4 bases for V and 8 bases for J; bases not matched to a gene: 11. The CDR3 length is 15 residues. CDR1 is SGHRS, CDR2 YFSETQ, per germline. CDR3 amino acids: CASSPSGTGGLQQYF. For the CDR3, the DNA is TGCGCCAGCAGCCCGTCTGGGACAGGGGGACTTCAGCAGTACTTC.

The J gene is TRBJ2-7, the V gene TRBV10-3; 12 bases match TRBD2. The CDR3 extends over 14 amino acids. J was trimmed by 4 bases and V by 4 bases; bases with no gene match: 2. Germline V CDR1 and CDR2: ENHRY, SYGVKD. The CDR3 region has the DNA TGTGCCATCAGTGGGGGGACTAGCGGGTACGAGCAGTACTTC. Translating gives CAISGGTSGYEQYF.

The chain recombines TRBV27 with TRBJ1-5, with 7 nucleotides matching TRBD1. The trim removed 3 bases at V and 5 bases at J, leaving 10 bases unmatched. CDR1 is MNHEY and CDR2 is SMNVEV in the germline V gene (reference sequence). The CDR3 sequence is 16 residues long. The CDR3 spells CASSLNIDRVDQPQHF. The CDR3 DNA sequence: TGTGCCAGCAGTTTGAATATTGACAGGGTGGATCAGCCCCAGCATTTT.

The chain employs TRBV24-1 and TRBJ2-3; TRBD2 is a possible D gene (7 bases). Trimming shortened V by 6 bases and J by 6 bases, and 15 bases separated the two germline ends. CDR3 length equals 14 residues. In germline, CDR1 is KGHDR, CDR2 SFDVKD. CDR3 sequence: CATSPRGASDTQYF. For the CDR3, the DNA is TGTGCCACCAGTCCCCGGGGGGCATCGGATACGCAGTATTTT.

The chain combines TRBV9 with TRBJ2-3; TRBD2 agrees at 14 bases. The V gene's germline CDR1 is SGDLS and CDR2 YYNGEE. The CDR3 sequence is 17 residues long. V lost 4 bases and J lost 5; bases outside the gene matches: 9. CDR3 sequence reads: CASSPRSGLAGEDTQYF. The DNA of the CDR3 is TGTGCCAGCAGCCCACGTTCGGGACTAGCGGGGGAAGATACGCAGTATTTT.

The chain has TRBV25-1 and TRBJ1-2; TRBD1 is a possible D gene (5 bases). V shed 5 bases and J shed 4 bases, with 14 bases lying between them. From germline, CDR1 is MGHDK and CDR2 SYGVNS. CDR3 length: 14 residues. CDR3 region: CASSPPTDSYGYTF. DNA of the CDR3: TGTGCCAGCAGTCCCCCGACAGACAGCTATGGCTACACCTTC.

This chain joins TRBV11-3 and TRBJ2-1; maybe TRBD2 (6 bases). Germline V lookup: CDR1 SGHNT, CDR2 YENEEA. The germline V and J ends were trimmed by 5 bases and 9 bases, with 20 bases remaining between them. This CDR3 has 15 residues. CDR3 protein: CASSPGGPLRGEQFF. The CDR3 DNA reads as TGTGCCAGCAGCCCCGGGGGACCGCTCCGAGGTGAGCAGTTCTTC.

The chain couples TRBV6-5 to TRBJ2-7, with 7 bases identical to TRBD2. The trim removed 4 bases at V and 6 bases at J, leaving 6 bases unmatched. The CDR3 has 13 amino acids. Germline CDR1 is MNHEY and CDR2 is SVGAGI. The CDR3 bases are TGTGCCAGCAGTTCGAGCGGGACGAGCGAGCAGTACTTC. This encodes CASSSSGTSEQYF.

The CDR3 DNA follows: TGTGCCAGCAGGAGGGTTCTGAAGGGCTACACCTTC. Its translation is CASRRVLKGYTF. This rearrangement joins TRBV7-9 to TRBJ1-2; D is ambiguous. The germline V gene has CDR1 SEHNR and CDR2 FQNEAQ (reference sequence). This CDR3 has 12 amino acids. Trimming stripped 6 bases from V and 8 bases from J, with 13 bases between.

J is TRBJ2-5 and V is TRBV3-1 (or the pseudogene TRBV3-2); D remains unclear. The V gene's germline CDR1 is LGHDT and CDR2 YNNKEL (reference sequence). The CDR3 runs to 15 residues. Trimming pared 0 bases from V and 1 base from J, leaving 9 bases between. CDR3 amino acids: CASSQDPWAQETQYF. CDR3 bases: TGTGCCAGCAGCCAAGACCCCTGGGCCCAAGAGACCCAGTACTTC.

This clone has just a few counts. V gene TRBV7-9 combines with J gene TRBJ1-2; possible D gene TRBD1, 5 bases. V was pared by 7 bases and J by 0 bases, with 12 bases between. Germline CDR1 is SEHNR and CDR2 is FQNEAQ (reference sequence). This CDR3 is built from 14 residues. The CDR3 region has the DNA TGTGCCAGCAATGGGGGAGGTTCTAACTATGGCTACACCTTC. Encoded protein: CASNGGGSNYGYTF.

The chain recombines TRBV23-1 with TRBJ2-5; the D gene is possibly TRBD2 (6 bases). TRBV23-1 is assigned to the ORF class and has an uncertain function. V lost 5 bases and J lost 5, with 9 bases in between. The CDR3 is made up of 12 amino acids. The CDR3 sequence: CASSEAGETQYF. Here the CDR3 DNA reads TGCGCCAGCAGTGAGGCGGGGGAGACCCAGTACTTC.

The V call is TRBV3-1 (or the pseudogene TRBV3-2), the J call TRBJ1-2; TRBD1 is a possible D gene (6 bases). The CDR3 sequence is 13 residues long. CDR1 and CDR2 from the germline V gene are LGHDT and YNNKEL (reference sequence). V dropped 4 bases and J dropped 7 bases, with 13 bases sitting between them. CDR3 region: CASSPQGRGGYTF. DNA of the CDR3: TGTGCCAGCAGCCCACAGGGTAGGGGTGGCTACACCTTC.